A single sample gave rise to the 6 T cell receptor beta chains below, sequenced in a study of blood T cell repertoires in COVID-19. The assay was immunoSEQ multiplex PCR, and TCRdb's table has in-frame clones only and misses some. In the table there are tens of thousands of clones, roughly 80% of which are singletons. Sequenced material: peripheral blood. The receptors come from a man in his 70s with COVID-19, enrolled during active disease.

The chain links TRBV18 to TRBJ1-2; D is perhaps TRBD1 (6 bases). CDR1 KGHSH and CDR2 LQKENI come from the germline V gene. The V end was cut by 3 bases, the J end by 0 bases, with 8 bases between. This CDR3 spans 14 amino acids. The CDR3 DNA reads TGTGCCAGCTCACCGGACAGAGCTAACTATGGCTACACCTTC. This encodes CASSPDRANYGYTF.

The chain joins TRBV7-2 to TRBJ1-6, with 7 bases aligning to TRBD1. CDR3 length equals 16 residues. The trim removed 1 base at V and 10 bases at J, leaving 10 bases unmatched. The germline V gene has CDR1 SGHTA and CDR2 FQGNSA. CDR3 amino acids: CASSLVGGPGDSPLHF. The DNA for the CDR3 is TGTGCCAGCAGCTTAGTAGGGGGCCCGGGGGACTCACCCCTCCACTTT.

This sequence joins TRBV18 and TRBJ1-4; 7 nucleotides line up with TRBD1. After removal of 2 bases from V and 8 bases from J, the junction contained 11 bases not matched to a gene. The CDR3 spans 16 residues. Per germline, CDR1 KGHSH and CDR2 LQKENI. CDR3 residues: CASSPGTGTAQEKLFF. As DNA, the CDR3 is TGTGCCAGCTCACCAGGGACCGGGACAGCCCAGGAAAAACTGTTTTTT.

The chain joins TRBV5-1 to TRBJ2-1; the D gene is possibly TRBD2 (6 bases). Germline V gives CDR1 SGHRS, CDR2 YFSETQ. The CDR3 has 18 residues. Deletions cut 0 bases from V and 4 bases from J, with 20 bases between. The CDR3 nucleotides read TGCGCCAGCAGCTTGGGGTTCTCTAGCGCACGAATGTACAATGAGCAGTTCTTC. Protein: CASSLGFSSARMYNEQFF.

Regarding this clone: One end of the junction fails to match germline, which may point to a read error. The V and J genes are TRBV18 and TRBJ2-4; 8 bases agree with TRBD1. Germline V gene lookup returns CDR1 KGHSH and CDR2 LQKENI. This CDR3 is built from 14 residues. In DNA, the CDR3 is TGTGCCAGCTCACAGGACAGGGTAACCCCCCGAGGTGACTTC. It codes for CASSQDRVTPRGDF.

In its sample, this clone was seen a few times. This chain connects TRBV7-2 to TRBJ2-5; no reliable D call. The CDR3 has 11 residues. Trimming removed 4 bases from V and 2 bases from J, with 2 bases in between. Germline loops: CDR1 SGHTA, CDR2 FQGNSA. The CDR3 sequence is CASSSQETQYF. Written as DNA, the CDR3 is TGTGCCAGCAGCTCTCAAGAGACCCAGTACTTC.